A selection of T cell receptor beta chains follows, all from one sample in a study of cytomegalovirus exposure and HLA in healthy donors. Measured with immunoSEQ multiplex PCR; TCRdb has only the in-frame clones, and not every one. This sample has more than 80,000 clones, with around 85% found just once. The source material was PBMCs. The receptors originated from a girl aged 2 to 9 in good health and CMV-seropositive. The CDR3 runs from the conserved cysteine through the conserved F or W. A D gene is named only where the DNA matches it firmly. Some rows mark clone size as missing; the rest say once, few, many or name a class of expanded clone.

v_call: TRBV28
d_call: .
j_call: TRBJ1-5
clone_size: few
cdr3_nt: TGTGCCAGCAGTCCTCCTAATCAGCCCCAGCATTTT
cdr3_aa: CASSPPNQPQHF

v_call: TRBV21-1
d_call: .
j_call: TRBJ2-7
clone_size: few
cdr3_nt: TGTGCCATCCGACTAGCGGGCGAGCAGTACTTC
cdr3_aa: CAIRLAGEQYF

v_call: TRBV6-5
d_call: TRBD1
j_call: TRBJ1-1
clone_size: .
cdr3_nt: TGTGCCAGCAGTTACACACGACAGGGACGAGGCACTGAAGCTTTCTTT
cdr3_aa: CASSYTRQGRGTEAFF

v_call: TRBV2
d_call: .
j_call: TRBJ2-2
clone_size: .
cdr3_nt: TGTGCCAGCAGTGATAAGACAGTCTACACCGGGGAGCTGTTTTTT
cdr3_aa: CASSDKTVYTGELFF

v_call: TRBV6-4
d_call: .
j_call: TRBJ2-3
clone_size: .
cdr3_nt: TGTGCCAGCAGTCGGGGGAGAACAGATACGCAGTATTTT
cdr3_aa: CASSRGRTDTQYF

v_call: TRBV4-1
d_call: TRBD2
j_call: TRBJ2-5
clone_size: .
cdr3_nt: TGCGCCAGCAGCCAAGTCGGGGCGGGGGTCCCGTACCAAGAGACCCAGTACTTC
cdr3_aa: CASSQVGAGVPYQETQYF

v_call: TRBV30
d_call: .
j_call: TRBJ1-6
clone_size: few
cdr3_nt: TGTGCCTGGAGTAGGTCAAAGGACAGTAATTCACCCCTCCACTTT
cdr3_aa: CAWSRSKDSNSPLHF

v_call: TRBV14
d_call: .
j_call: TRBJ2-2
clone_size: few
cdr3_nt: TGTGCCAGCAGCCAAACCGGGGGAACCGGGGAGCTGTTTTTT
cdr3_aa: CASSQTGGTGELFF

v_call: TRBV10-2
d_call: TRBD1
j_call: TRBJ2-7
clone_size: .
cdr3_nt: TGCGCCAGCAAACCGGGGACAGGGGCCGAGCAGTACTTC
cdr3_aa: CASKPGTGAEQYF

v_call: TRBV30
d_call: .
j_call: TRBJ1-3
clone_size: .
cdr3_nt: TGTGCCTGGCGAACCGATCTGGAGTGGAACACCATATATTTT
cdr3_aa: CAWRTDLEWNTIYF

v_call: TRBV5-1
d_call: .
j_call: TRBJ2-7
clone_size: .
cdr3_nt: TGCGCCAGCAGCTTACAGGGAGCCCACGAGCAGTACTTC
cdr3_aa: CASSLQGAHEQYF

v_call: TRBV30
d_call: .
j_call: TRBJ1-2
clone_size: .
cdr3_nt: TGTGCCTGGAGTGTAGGAGAGAAGGGAGGCGGCTACACCTTC
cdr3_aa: CAWSVGEKGGGYTF

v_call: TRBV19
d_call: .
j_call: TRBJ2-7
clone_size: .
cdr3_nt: TGTGCCAGTAAGGGGGGCGGGAGCTCCTACGAGCAGTACTTC
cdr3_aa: CASKGGGSSYEQYF

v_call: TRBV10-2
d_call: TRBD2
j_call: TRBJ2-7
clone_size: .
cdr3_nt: TGCGCCAGCAGTGGGACTAGCCGCTACGAGCAGTACTTC
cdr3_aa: CASSGTSRYEQYF

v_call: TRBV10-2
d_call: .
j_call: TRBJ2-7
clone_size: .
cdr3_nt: TGCGCCAGCAGTTTTACCTACTACGAGCAGTACTTC
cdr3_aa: CASSFTYYEQYF

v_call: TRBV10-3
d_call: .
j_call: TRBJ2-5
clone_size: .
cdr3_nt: TGTGCCATCAGTGGGGGCGGGACAGAGACCCAGTACTTC
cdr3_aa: CAISGGGTETQYF

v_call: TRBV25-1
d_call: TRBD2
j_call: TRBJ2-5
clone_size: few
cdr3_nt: TGTGCCAGCAGTGGCACGACGCTAGCGGCGTACCAAGAGACCCAGTACTTC
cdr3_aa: CASSGTTLAAYQETQYF

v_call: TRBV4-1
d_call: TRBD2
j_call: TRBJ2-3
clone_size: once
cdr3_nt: TGCGCCAGCAGCCAAGTGGGAGGGTTAGATACGCAGTATTTT
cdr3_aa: CASSQVGGLDTQYF

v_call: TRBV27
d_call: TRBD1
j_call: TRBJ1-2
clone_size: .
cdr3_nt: TGTGCCAGCAGTTTCCGACAGGGGGCTTACTATGGCTACACCTTC
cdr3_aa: CASSFRQGAYYGYTF

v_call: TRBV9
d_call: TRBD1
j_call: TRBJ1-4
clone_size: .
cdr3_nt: TGTGCCAGCAGTCTCCAGGGGGCGGAGGATGAAAAACTGTTTTTT
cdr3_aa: CASSLQGAEDEKLFF

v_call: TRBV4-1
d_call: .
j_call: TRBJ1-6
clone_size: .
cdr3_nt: TGCGCCAGCAGCCAAGGAGGAGATTATTCACCCCTCCACTTT
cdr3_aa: CASSQGGDYSPLHF

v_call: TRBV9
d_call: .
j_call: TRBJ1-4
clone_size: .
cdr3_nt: TGTGCCAGCAGCCCAGGACAGAGTAATGAAAAACTGTTTTTT
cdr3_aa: CASSPGQSNEKLFF

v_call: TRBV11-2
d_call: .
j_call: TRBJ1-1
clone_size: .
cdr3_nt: TGTGCCAGCAGCTTAGGACAGAACACTGAAGCTTTCTTT
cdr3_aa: CASSLGQNTEAFF

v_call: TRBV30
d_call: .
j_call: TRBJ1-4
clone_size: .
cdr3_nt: TGTGCCTGGAGTCCGGGGGGGGAAAAACTGTTTTTT
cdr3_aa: CAWSPGGEKLFF

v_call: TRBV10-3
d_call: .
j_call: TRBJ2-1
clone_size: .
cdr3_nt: TGTGCCATCAGTCGAGACTACAATGAGCAGTTCTTC
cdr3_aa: CAISRDYNEQFF

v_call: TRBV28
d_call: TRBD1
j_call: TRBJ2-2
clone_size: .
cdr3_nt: TGTGCCAGCAGTTCCACGACAGGGCCCACCGGGGAGCTGTTTTTT
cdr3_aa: CASSSTTGPTGELFF

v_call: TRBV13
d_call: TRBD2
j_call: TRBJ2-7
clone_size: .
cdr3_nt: TGTGCCAGCAGCTTACTTCCGCAGACTAGCGGGAATAGTGAGCAGTACTTC
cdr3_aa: CASSLLPQTSGNSEQYF

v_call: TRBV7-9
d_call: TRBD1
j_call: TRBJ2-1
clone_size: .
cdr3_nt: TGTGCCAGCAGACCCCCCGGGACAGCTTACAATGAGCAGTTCTTC
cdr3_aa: CASRPPGTAYNEQFF

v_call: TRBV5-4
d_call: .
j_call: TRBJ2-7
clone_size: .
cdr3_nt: TGTGCCAGCAGCTTGGACAGGGCTTACGAGCAGTACTTC
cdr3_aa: CASSLDRAYEQYF

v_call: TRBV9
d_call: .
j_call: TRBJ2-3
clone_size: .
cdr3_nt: TGTGCCAGCAGCGTAGAGGGAGTTGGAACAGATACGCAGTATTTT
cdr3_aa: CASSVEGVGTDTQYF

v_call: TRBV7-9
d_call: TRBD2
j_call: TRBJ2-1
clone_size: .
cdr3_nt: TGTGCCAGCAGCCCTAGGCCGGGAGGGCACAATGAGCAGTTCTTC
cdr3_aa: CASSPRPGGHNEQFF

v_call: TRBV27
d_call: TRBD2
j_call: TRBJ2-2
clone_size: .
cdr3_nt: TGTGCCAGCGGCGGGAGGAGCGGGGAGCTGTTTTTT
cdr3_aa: CASGGRSGELFF

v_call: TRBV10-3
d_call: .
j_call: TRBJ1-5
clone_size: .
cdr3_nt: TGTGCCATCGGCGAACAGCGCAATCAGCCCCAGCATTTT
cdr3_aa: CAIGEQRNQPQHF

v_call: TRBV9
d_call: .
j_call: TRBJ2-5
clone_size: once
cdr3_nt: TGTGCCAGCAGCGTAGGGCTGATGCAAGAGACCCAGTACTTC
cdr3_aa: CASSVGLMQETQYF

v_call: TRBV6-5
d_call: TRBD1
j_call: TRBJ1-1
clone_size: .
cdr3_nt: TGTGCCAGCACCACACAGACAGGGGACACTGAAGCTTTCTTT
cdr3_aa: CASTTQTGDTEAFF

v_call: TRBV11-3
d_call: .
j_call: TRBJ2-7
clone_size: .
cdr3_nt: TGTGCCAGCAGCTTAGGAAGGTCTAGTAACGAGCAGTACTTC
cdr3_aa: CASSLGRSSNEQYF

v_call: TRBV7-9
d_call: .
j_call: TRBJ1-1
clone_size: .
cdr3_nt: TGTGCCAGCAGCTTCGGGGGGAACACTGAAGCTTTCTTT
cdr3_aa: CASSFGGNTEAFF

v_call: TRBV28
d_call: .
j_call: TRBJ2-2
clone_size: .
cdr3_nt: TGTGCCAGCAGTTCTCCGACAGCAACGAACACCGGGGAGCTGTTTTTT
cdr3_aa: CASSSPTATNTGELFF

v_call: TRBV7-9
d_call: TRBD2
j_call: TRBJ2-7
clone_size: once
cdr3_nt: TGTGCCAGCAGCCCTAGGCCTCCCCTAGCGGGAGGCTCCTACGAGCAGTACTTC
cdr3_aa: CASSPRPPLAGGSYEQYF

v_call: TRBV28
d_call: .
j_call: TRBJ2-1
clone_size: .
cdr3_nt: TGTGCCAGCAGTGCTTCTATCAATGAGCAGTTCTTC
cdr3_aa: CASSASINEQFF

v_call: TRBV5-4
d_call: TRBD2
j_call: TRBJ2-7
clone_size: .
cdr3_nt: TGTGCCAGCAGCCGGGGGGGTCACGGGGATGACGAGCAGTACTTC
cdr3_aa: CASSRGGHGDDEQYF

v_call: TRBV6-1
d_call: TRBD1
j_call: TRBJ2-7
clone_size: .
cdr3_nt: TGTGCCAGCGTGGGACAGCCTAACTACGAGCAGTACTTC
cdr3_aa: CASVGQPNYEQYF

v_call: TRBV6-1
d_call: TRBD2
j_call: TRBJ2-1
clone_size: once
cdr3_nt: TGTGCCTCAAGCGGGACCAAATACAATGAGCAGTTCTTC
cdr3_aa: CASSGTKYNEQFF

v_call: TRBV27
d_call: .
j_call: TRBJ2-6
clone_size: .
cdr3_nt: TGTGCCAGCATCGGGGCTGGGGCCAACGTCCTGACTTTC
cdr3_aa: CASIGAGANVLTF

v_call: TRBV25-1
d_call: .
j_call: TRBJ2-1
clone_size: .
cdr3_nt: TGTGCCAGCAGTGTAACGGGCTCCTACAATGAGCAGTTCTTC
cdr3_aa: CASSVTGSYNEQFF

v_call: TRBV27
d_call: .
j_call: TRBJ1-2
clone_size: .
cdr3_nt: TGTGCCAGCAGTTTGGACAGCCTAAACTATGGCTACACCTTC
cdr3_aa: CASSLDSLNYGYTF

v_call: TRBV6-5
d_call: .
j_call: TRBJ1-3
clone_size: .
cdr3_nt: TGTGCCAGTTGGGGAGGGGGGGTTGGGAGAAACACCATATATTTT
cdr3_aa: CASWGGGVGRNTIYF

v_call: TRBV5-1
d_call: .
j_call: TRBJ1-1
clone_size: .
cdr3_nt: TGCGCCAGCAGCCCGACTAGGGGACTGCCCACTGAAGCTTTCTTT
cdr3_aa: CASSPTRGLPTEAFF

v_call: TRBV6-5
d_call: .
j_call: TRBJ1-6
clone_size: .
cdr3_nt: TGTGCCAGCAGTTACCGGGGGGCGCAACACTCACCCCTCCACTTT
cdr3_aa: CASSYRGAQHSPLHF

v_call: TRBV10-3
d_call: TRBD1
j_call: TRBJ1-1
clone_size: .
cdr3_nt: TGTGCCACTCGACAGGGGATGAACACTGAAGCTTTCTTT
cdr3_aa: CATRQGMNTEAFF

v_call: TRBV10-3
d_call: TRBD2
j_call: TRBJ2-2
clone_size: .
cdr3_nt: TGTGCCATCAGTGAGTCGGGACTAGCGGGAGAGTCGGTGTTTTTT
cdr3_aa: CAISESGLAGESVFF

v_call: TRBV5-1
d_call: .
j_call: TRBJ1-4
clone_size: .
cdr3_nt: TGCGCCAGCAGCTTGGGGAGCCCCGATGAAAAACTGTTTTTT
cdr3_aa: CASSLGSPDEKLFF

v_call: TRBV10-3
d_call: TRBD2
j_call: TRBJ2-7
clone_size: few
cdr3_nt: TGTGCCATCAGTGAGTCAGGGCTAGCGGGAGACTACGAGCAGTACTTC
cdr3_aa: CAISESGLAGDYEQYF

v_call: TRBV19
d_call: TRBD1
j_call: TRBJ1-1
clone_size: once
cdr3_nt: TGTGCCAGTAGTATGATGGGACAGGGGAACACTGAAGCTTTCTTT
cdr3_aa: CASSMMGQGNTEAFF

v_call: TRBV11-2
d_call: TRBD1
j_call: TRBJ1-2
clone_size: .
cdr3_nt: TGTGCCAGCAGCCATCCAGGGACAGGGGATGGCTACACCTTC
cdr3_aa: CASSHPGTGDGYTF

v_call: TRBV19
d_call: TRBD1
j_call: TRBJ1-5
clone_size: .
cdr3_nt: TGTGCCAGTAGTTACGGACAGGGCAACAATCAGCCCCAGCATTTT
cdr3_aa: CASSYGQGNNQPQHF

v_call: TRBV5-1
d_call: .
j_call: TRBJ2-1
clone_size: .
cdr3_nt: TGCGCCAGCAGCTCCGAACTCCTTATTGACAATGAGCAGTTCTTC
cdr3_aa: CASSSELLIDNEQFF

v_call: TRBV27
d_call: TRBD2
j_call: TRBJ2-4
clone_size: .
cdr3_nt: TGTGCCAGCGGCGCGGGCGGGAGGAAGCTCATTCAGTACTTC
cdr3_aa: CASGAGGRKLIQYF

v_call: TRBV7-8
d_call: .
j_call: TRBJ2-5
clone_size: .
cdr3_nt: TGTGCCAGCAGTCCGCCGGGCAGGGCAGAGACCCAGTACTTC
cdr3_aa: CASSPPGRAETQYF

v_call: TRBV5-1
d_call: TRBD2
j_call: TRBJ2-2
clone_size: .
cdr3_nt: TGCGCCAGCAGCTCGACCGGACTAGCGGCGTCGAACACCGGGGAGCTGTTTTTT
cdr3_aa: CASSSTGLAASNTGELFF